What follows is one T cell receptor (beta chain) and its context. Its antigen is unidentified. The CDR3 covers 17 residues. CDR1 and CDR2 from the germline V gene are SEHNR and FQNEAQ (reference sequence). The junction had 5 bases not matched to a gene; V was cut back by 5 bases and J by 0 bases. The data were obtained in a study of T cells after posttransplantation cyclophosphamide. Regarding the study as a whole: Tissue-infiltrating T cells from skin or gut overlapped little with blood T cells. Later post-transplant blood repertoires were often dominated by donor CD8+ memory clones.

Data came from immunoSEQ multiplex PCR; TCRdb stores just in-frame clones and leaves some out. Among some 9,200 clones, 85% to 90% were seen once, and the ten largest hold around 1.6%. The receptor comes from a woman aged 60-75 years in good health, CMV-negative, and a related stem cell transplant donor. The chain joins TRBV7-9 to TRBJ2-3; TRBD2 matches 13 bases. Sequenced sample: memory CD4+ T cells sorted from PBMCs. CDR3 residues: CASSRGLAGFSTDTQYF. CDR3 nucleotides: TGTGCCAGCAGCCGGGGACTAGCGGGATTTAGCACAGATACGCAGTATTTT.